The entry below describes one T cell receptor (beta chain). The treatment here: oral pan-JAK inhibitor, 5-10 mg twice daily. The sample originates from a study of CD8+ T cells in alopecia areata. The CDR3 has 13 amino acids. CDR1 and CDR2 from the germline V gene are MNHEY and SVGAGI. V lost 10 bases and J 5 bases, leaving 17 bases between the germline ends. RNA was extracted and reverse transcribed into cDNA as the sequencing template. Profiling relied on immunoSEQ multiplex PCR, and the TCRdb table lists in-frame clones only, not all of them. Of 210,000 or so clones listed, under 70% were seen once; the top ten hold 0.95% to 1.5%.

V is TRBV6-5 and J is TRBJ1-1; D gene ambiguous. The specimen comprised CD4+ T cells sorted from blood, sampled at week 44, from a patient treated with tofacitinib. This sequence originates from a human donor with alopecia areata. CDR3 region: CAIFAGLGTEAFF. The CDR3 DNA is TGTGCCATTTTTGCGGGCCTGGGTACTGAAGCTTTCTTT.